This T cell receptor beta chain was recovered during a study of PD-L1 blockade in urothelial cancer. Study context: Treatment start was followed by blood analysis at 3 weeks (second dose) and again at 6 weeks.

The method was immunoSEQ multiplex PCR; TCRdb's version includes in-frame clones alone and lacks a portion of them. Among some 29,000 clones listed, 70% to 90% were seen once. This TCR was sampled from a man aged 50-60 years with urothelial cancer. Material: PBMCs, obtained around atezolizumab (anti-PD-L1) treatment.

CDR3 nucleotide sequence: TGTGCCAGCAGCGGACTAGCGGGAGGGGATGAGCAGTTCTTC. It is translated as CASSGLAGGDEQFF. This chain connects TRBV2 to TRBJ2-1; 15 positions match TRBD2. The junction had 2 bases not matched to a gene; V was cut back by 6 bases and J by 8 bases. CDR1 and CDR2 (germline): SNHLY, FYNNEI. The CDR3 spans 14 residues.